Below, 11 T cell receptor beta chains from the same sample are listed, as sequenced in a study of stem cell transplantation in POMP-related autoinflammatory disease. Profiling relied on immunoSEQ multiplex PCR, and the TCRdb table lists in-frame clones only, not all of them. This table holds under 11,000 clones, around 90% found once. No cognate antigen is known for these TCRs. General study findings and limits: In PRAID patients, the number of distinct TRB V-J gene pairings was restricted. A trend toward lower repertoire diversity and greater clonality appeared in every analyzed T-cell subset of PRAID patients.

The specimen was CD8+ T cells from PBMCs, collected before stem cell transplantation. Receptors were obtained from a human donor with POMP-related autoinflammation and immune dysregulation (PRAID).

The rearrangement links TRBV4-1 to TRBJ2-1, with 7 bases lining up with TRBD1. This CDR3 region has 17 residues. Germline-derived CDR1 and CDR2 are MGHRA and YSYEKL. Losses at the gene ends were 1 base for V and 5 bases for J; bases not matched to a gene: 11. The CDR3 spells CASSQVGEGGRDNEQFF. CDR3 sequence (DNA): TGCGCCAGCAGCCAAGTAGGCGAAGGGGGCAGGGACAATGAGCAGTTCTTC.

The chain carries TRBV15 and TRBJ1-4; D call uncertain. V gave up 3 bases and J gave up 7 bases, with 15 bases separating them. The length of the CDR3 is 15 residues. Per germline, CDR1 LNHNV and CDR2 YYDKDF (reference sequence). The DNA of the CDR3 is TGTGCCACCAGCAGGGGATGGAGGGAGGGTGAAAAACTGTTTTTT. This encodes CATSRGWREGEKLFF.

This rearrangement joins TRBV30 to TRBJ2-5; possibly TRBD1 for D (6 bases). The DNA matches TRBJ2-7 better at its end, which makes the J call doubtful. There are 14 residues in the CDR3. Germline CDR1 reads GTSNPN; CDR2 reads SVGIG (reference sequence). This CDR3 reads CAWSKGQFFYEQYF. The CDR3 DNA follows: TGTGCCTGGAGTAAAGGACAGTTCTTTTACGAGCAGTACTTC.

V usage is TRBV6-6 and J usage is TRBJ1-2; 10 bases match TRBD1. The CDR3 extends over 16 amino acids. In germline, CDR1 is MNHNY, CDR2 SVGAGI (reference sequence). After removal of 1 base from V and 6 bases from J, the junction contained 8 bases not matched to a gene. CDR3 sequence reads: CASSYYPGQGPDGYTF. The CDR3 DNA sequence: TGTGCCAGCAGTTACTATCCGGGACAGGGGCCGGATGGCTACACCTTC.

A single count supports this clone. The V gene is TRBV6-6, the J gene TRBJ2-3; D is undetermined. CDR3 length: 12 residues. The V end lost 2 bases, the J end lost 3 bases, and 3 bases lay between the germline ends. Per the germline V gene, CDR1 is MNHNY and CDR2 is SVGAGI (reference sequence). In DNA form, the CDR3 reads TGTGCCAGCAGTTACGGAACAGATACGCAGTATTTT. It specifies CASSYGTDTQYF.

The rearrangement uses TRBV19 and TRBJ1-5; D unresolved. The CDR3 runs to 17 residues. V lost 3 bases to trimming and J lost 0 bases, with 15 bases between them. Per germline, CDR1 LNHDA and CDR2 SQIVND (reference sequence). The CDR3 here is CASSIPGFAVSNQPQHF. CDR3 in DNA: TGTGCCAGTAGTATTCCGGGGTTTGCCGTTAGCAATCAGCCCCAGCATTTT.

The chain employs TRBV19 and TRBJ1-1; D unclear. The CDR3 consists of 13 residues. Germline V lookup: CDR1 LNHDA, CDR2 SQIVND (reference sequence). V was pared by 5 bases and J by 8 bases, with 15 bases between. The CDR3 sequence is CASSPRVPREAFF. The CDR3 DNA follows: TGTGCCAGTAGTCCCCGGGTCCCCCGAGAAGCTTTCTTT.

The V call is TRBV30, the J call TRBJ2-7; D remains ambiguous. Deletions cut 5 bases from V and 6 bases from J, with 11 bases between. The CDR3 spans 11 residues. Germline CDR1 reads GTSNPN; CDR2 reads SVGIG (reference sequence). In DNA, the CDR3 is TGTGCCTGGCTCGGGCCCCTCGAGCAGTACTTC. Residues: CAWLGPLEQYF.

The V gene is TRBV27, the J gene TRBJ1-2, with D possibly TRBD1 on 5 matching bases. CDR1 is MNHEY and CDR2 is SMNVEV in the germline V gene (reference sequence). The V end lost 4 bases, the J end lost 3 bases, and 27 bases lay between the germline ends. The CDR3 spans 19 residues. CDR3 loop: CASSSVGGGREAPHYGYTF. The CDR3 nucleotides read TGTGCCAGCAGTTCCGTCGGGGGGGGGAGAGAGGCCCCACACTATGGCTACACCTTC.

The rearrangement joins TRBV28 to TRBJ1-5; possible D gene TRBD1, 5 bases. Trimming removed 6 bases from V and 7 bases from J, with 16 bases in between. This CDR3 spans 14 amino acids. Looked up from germline, CDR1 is MDHEN and CDR2 is SYDVKM. DNA for the CDR3: TGTGCCAGCAGGTTGACCCAGGGAAGGCAGCCCCAGCATTTT. The encoded protein is CASRLTQGRQPQHF.

The chain combines TRBV10-1 with TRBJ1-1; a weak D match, TRBD1 (5 bases). V was cut by 4 bases and J by 5 bases, with 8 bases left in between. The CDR3 totals 12 residues. The germline gives CDR1 WNHNN, CDR2 SYGVQD (reference sequence). CDR3 residues: CASSGRATEAFF. The CDR3 coding sequence is TGCGCCAGCAGTGGCAGGGCAACTGAAGCTTTCTTT.